This is a list of T cell receptor beta chains from one sample in a study of cytomegalovirus exposure and HLA in healthy donors. Method: immunoSEQ multiplex PCR; TCRdb's copy keeps in-frame clones and lacks some. This sample's table has 55,000 to 85,000 clones. Input material: PBMCs. The receptors here all came from a female donor in good health and CMV-seropositive. The CDR3 runs from the conserved cysteine through the conserved F or W. The order of the fields is J gene, V gene, D gene, CDR3 protein, CDR3 DNA. A D gene is named only where the DNA matches it firmly.

TRBJ2-6 TRBV6-1 - CASSGRKSGANVLTF TGTGCCAGCAGTGGGAGAAAATCTGGGGCCAACGTCCTGACTTTC
TRBJ1-2 TRBV30 - CAWSVRDRTPGSF TGTGCCTGGAGTGTACGCGACAGGACACCAGGATCCTTC
TRBJ2-7 TRBV6-5 TRBD1 CASSQGDRAYEQYF TGTGCCAGCAGCCAAGGGGACAGGGCCTACGAGCAGTACTTC
TRBJ2-7 TRBV27 TRBD1 CASSIRDSYEQYF TGTGCCAGCAGTATCCGGGACAGCTACGAGCAGTACTTC
TRBJ2-7 TRBV5-1 TRBD2 CASSFSGTSGVYEQYF TGCGCCAGCAGCTTCTCCGGGACTAGCGGGGTCTACGAGCAGTACTTC
TRBJ1-3 TRBV4-1 TRBD1 CASSLGDRGNTIYF TGCGCCAGCAGCCTGGGGGACAGGGGGAACACCATATATTTT
TRBJ2-7 TRBV9 - CASSVGGDYEQYF TGTGCCAGCAGCGTCGGAGGGGACTACGAGCAGTACTTC
TRBJ1-2 TRBV19 - CASSIGGIDGGYTF TGTGCCAGTAGTATCGGAGGGATTGACGGTGGCTACACCTTC
TRBJ2-1 TRBV30 - CAWSVLESDVNEQFF TGTGCCTGGAGTGTACTAGAGTCTGACGTGAATGAGCAGTTCTTC
TRBJ2-7 TRBV10-3 TRBD1 CAISEGQGLYEQYF TGTGCCATCAGTGAGGGACAGGGCCTGTACGAGCAGTACTTC
TRBJ1-1 TRBV11-3 - CASSQGVGTEAFF TGTGCCAGCAGTCAAGGGGTGGGCACTGAAGCTTTCTTT
TRBJ1-3 TRBV9 - CASSPTGNSPDTIYF TGTGCCAGCAGCCCCACAGGGAATTCTCCGGACACCATATATTTT
TRBJ2-7 TRBV19 TRBD2 CASSMTLRGLAGEQYF TGTGCCAGTAGTATGACTTTGAGGGGACTAGCGGGAGAGCAGTACTTC